There are many counts of the clone carrying this T cell receptor (beta chain). Its antigen is not identified. A junction end diverges from the germline sequence, so it may reflect a read error. These data are taken from a study of T cells in Graves' hyperthyroidism and ophthalmopathy. Study results and limitations: Clonotypes that were expanded in thyroid above 0.001 mostly appeared in blood too.

The investigators amplified TCR beta CDR3 regions from RNA transcripts. The HTBI set primed first-round TCR CDR3 RT-PCR. Via MiXCR, TCRdb re-called the multiplex PCR reads, giving one row per CDR3 protein. This table holds approximately 720,000 distinct CDR3 sequences, 18% found once. From germline, CDR1 is DFQATT and CDR2 SNEGSKA (reference sequence). The CDR3 has 16 amino acids. Used for diagnoses were clinical symptoms, serum thyroxine and TRAb, thyroid ultrasound and orbital computed tomography. The origin of this receptor is a woman aged 45-65 years with Graves' hyperthyroidism that later progressed to Graves' ophthalmopathy. The sequencing input was blood. The rearrangement joins TRBV20-1 to TRBJ2-7, with D tentatively TRBD1 (6 bases). CDR3 loop: CSAREPLTGVVHEQYF. The CDR3 DNA follows: TGCAGTGCCAGAGAGCCCTTGACAGGAGTGGTCCACGAGCAGTACTTC.